The rows below give T cell receptor beta chains drawn from one sample of a study of blood T cell repertoires in COVID-19. Method: immunoSEQ multiplex PCR; TCRdb's copy keeps in-frame clones and lacks some. Here the sample spans some 100,000 clones, 80% to 95% being singletons. The sample consisted of peripheral blood. These receptors were taken from a man in his fifties with active COVID-19. The CDR3 runs from the conserved cysteine through the conserved F or W. The order of the fields is D gene, V gene, J gene, clone size, CDR3 protein, CDR3 DNA. D genes are given only for firm matches. Only part of the rows carry a size: once, few, many, or a class if the clone is expanded.

TRBD2	TRBV28	TRBJ2-1	-	CASSAGLAGRYMGLYEQFF	TGTGCCAGCAGTGCAGGACTAGCGGGAAGATACATGGGTTTATATGAGCAGTTCTTC
TRBD2	TRBV19	TRBJ2-1	-	CASSIDRSGRLLEQFF	TGTGCCAGTAGTATAGATCGTAGCGGGAGATTGCTTGAGCAGTTCTTC
TRBD2	TRBV30	TRBJ2-5	-	CAWERGSGSGKTQYF	TGTGCCTGGGAACGGGGTAGCGGGAGTGGGAAGACCCAGTACTTC
-	TRBV2	TRBJ1-1	-	CATKTEMNTEAFF	TGTGCCACCAAGACTGAGATGAACACTGAAGCTTTCTTT
TRBD2	TRBV14	TRBJ2-1	-	CASSQATGLAGVEQFF	TGTGCCAGCAGCCAAGCGACGGGACTAGCGGGGGTTGAGCAGTTCTTC
TRBD2	TRBV30	TRBJ2-1	-	CAWSVKTSGLYNEQFF	TGTGCCTGGAGTGTAAAGACTAGCGGGTTATACAATGAGCAGTTCTTC
-	TRBV14	TRBJ1-5	-	CASSAGAAGGNQPQHF	TGTGCCAGCAGCGCAGGGGCGGCCGGGGGCAATCAGCCCCAGCATTTT
-	TRBV9	TRBJ2-5	-	CASSKVPSPGLKETQYF	TGTGCCAGCAGCAAGGTCCCCTCCCCGGGACTTAAAGAGACCCAGTACTTC
-	TRBV4-1	TRBJ2-7	-	CASSSLTGRPYEQYF	TGCGCCAGCAGCTCCCTGACTGGGAGACCCTACGAGCAGTACTTC
-	TRBV30	TRBJ1-1	-	CAGNWGSGIEAFF	TGTGCCGGAAATTGGGGCAGTGGCATTGAAGCTTTCTTT
TRBD2	TRBV18	TRBJ2-7	-	CASSPPISGRAQWDEQYF	TGTGCCAGCTCACCACCGATTAGCGGGAGGGCCCAGTGGGACGAGCAGTACTTC
-	TRBV5-1	TRBJ2-1	-	CASSHGTWIGDEQFF	TGCGCCAGCAGCCACGGGACATGGATCGGGGATGAGCAGTTCTTC
-	TRBV2	TRBJ2-4	-	CASSADLAKNIQYF	TGTGCCAGCAGTGCAGATCTAGCCAAAAACATTCAGTACTTC
TRBD2	TRBV4-1	TRBJ2-1	-	CASSLYTSGRDYNEQFF	TGCGCCAGCAGCCTTTATACTAGCGGGAGGGATTACAATGAGCAGTTCTTC
-	TRBV5-1	TRBJ2-7	-	CASSLSTGTYEQYF	TGCGCCAGCAGCTTGTCTACAGGGACGTACGAGCAGTACTTC
TRBD2	TRBV3-1/TRBV3-2	TRBJ2-5	-	CASSPQGSGRLQETQYF	TGTGCCAGCAGCCCCCAAGGGAGCGGGAGGCTTCAAGAGACCCAGTACTTC
TRBD1	TRBV5-4	TRBJ2-1	-	CASSLDRGRDNEQFF	TGTGCCAGCAGCTTGGACAGGGGGCGCGACAATGAGCAGTTCTTC
TRBD2	TRBV28	TRBJ2-1	-	CASSARLAGASYNEQFF	TGTGCCAGCAGTGCAAGACTAGCGGGAGCGTCCTACAATGAGCAGTTCTTC
-	TRBV9	TRBJ2-2	-	CASSVGSRATGELFF	TGTGCCAGCAGCGTAGGGAGCAGAGCGACCGGGGAGCTGTTTTTT
-	TRBV3-1/TRBV3-2	TRBJ2-7	-	CASSQDLLISEGYEQYF	TGTGCCAGCAGCCAAGATCTCCTTATCTCCGAGGGTTACGAGCAGTACTTC
-	TRBV3-1/TRBV3-2	TRBJ2-7	-	CASSQSDRGEQYF	TGTGCCAGCAGCCAAAGCGACAGAGGCGAGCAGTACTTC
-	TRBV5-1	TRBJ2-3	once	CASSLGGASTDTQYF	TGCGCCAGCAGCTTAGGAGGAGCTAGCACAGATACGCAGTATTTT
-	TRBV5-1	TRBJ2-1	-	CASSLNNEQFF	TGCGCCAGCAGCCTAAACAATGAGCAGTTCTTC
-	TRBV6-6	TRBJ2-2	-	CASRQGNTGELFF	TGTGCCAGCAGACAGGGAAACACCGGGGAGCTGTTTTTT
TRBD2	TRBV3-1/TRBV3-2	TRBJ2-5	-	CASSHYSGQETQYF	TGTGCCAGCAGCCACTATAGCGGGCAAGAGACCCAGTACTTC
TRBD1	TRBV3-1/TRBV3-2	TRBJ1-1	-	CASSQDLGTETEAFF	TGTGCCAGCAGCCAAGACTTGGGGACAGAGACAGAAGCTTTCTTT
-	TRBV7-9	TRBJ1-6	-	CASSLNPVSLHF	TGTGCCAGCAGCTTAAATCCGGTTAGCCTCCACTTT
TRBD1	TRBV11-3	TRBJ1-1	-	CASSSGGRTEAFF	TGTGCCAGCAGCTCAGGGGGCCGGACTGAAGCTTTCTTT
TRBD1	TRBV28	TRBJ1-5	-	CASSSPTTGNQPQHF	TGTGCCAGCAGTTCTCCCACGACAGGGAATCAGCCCCAGCATTTT
TRBD2	TRBV2	TRBJ2-5	-	CASSEGGRIRAETQYF	TGTGCCAGCAGTGAAGGCGGGAGGATACGAGCGGAGACCCAGTACTTC
TRBD1	TRBV6-6	TRBJ1-5	-	CASSFSRTGGYQPQHF	TGTGCCAGCAGTTTCTCCCGGACAGGGGGGTATCAGCCCCAGCATTTT
TRBD1	TRBV12-3/TRBV12-4	TRBJ1-4	-	CASSSGQGGLFF	TGTGCCAGCAGTTCCGGACAGGGGGGACTGTTTTTT
-	TRBV19	TRBJ1-4	-	CASSIPWSSATNEKLFF	TGTGCCAGTAGTATCCCCTGGTCGTCGGCAACTAATGAAAAACTGTTTTTT
-	TRBV28	TRBJ1-1	-	CASSPPNPSRAFF	TGTGCCAGCAGTCCACCAAACCCATCGCGGGCTTTCTTT
-	TRBV7-9	TRBJ1-2	-	CASSLSDYGYTF	TGTGCCAGCAGCTTATCTGACTATGGCTACACCTTC
TRBD2	TRBV9	TRBJ2-7	-	CASSPRGGSYEQYF	TGTGCCAGCAGCCCCCGGGGGGGTTCCTACGAGCAGTACTTC
-	TRBV28	TRBJ1-5	-	CASSLLQLNQPQHF	TGTGCCAGCAGTTTACTACAGCTCAATCAGCCCCAGCATTTT
-	TRBV2	TRBJ1-3	few	CASSEPRAGNTIYF	TGTGCCAGCAGTGAACCCAGGGCTGGAAACACCATATATTTT
TRBD1	TRBV10-1	TRBJ2-1	-	CASSESGRQGNEQFF	TGCGCCAGCAGTGAGTCTGGTCGACAGGGCAATGAGCAGTTCTTC
-	TRBV9	TRBJ2-3	-	CASSGPNPRDTQYF	TGTGCCAGCAGCGGCCCGAATCCCAGGGATACGCAGTATTTT
TRBD1	TRBV29-1	TRBJ1-2	-	CSVDRAGGDYGYTF	TGCAGCGTTGATAGGGCAGGGGGCGACTATGGCTACACCTTC
-	TRBV5-1	TRBJ1-1	-	CASSLGSVNTEAFF	TGCGCCAGCTCCTTGGGCAGCGTGAACACTGAAGCTTTCTTT
-	TRBV28	TRBJ2-4	-	CASSPDRYIQYF	TGTGCCAGCAGTCCCGACAGGTACATTCAGTACTTC
TRBD1	TRBV6-5	TRBJ1-2	-	CASRSTGLPYGYTF	TGTGCCAGCAGGTCGACAGGGCTACCCTATGGCTACACCTTC
TRBD1	TRBV3-1/TRBV3-2	TRBJ1-2	few	CASRSTGTGNYGYTF	TGTGCCAGCCGTTCGACAGGGACCGGTAACTATGGCTACACCTTC
-	TRBV11-2	TRBJ1-5	-	CASSLDGRTNQPQHF	TGTGCCAGCAGCTTAGATGGGCGCACCAATCAGCCCCAGCATTTT